This T cell receptor beta chain was identified in a study of STAT5B mutations in CD4+ large granular lymphocyte leukemia. This CDR3 is built from 15 residues. The junction had 2 bases not matched to a gene; V was cut back by 1 base and J by 2 bases. Germline CDR1 and CDR2: SGDLS and YYNGEE. Notes on this clone: Its specificity is not known.

Sequencing was at survey level. Sequenced by immunoSEQ multiplex PCR; TCRdb stores in-frame clones only, minus some. The sample has 30,000 to 40,000 clones, over 70% seen once. Whole-study findings and limits: Top patient clones used TRBV06 genes more often: 8/27 versus 2/35 in controls.

The chain recombines TRBV9 with TRBJ2-5; 10 nucleotides line up with TRBD2. The origin of this receptor is a human donor in good health. Source material: CD4+ T cells from blood buffy coats. This chain's CDR3 is CASSVQTSGQETQYF. CDR3 coding DNA: TGTGCCAGCAGCGTACAGACTAGCGGGCAAGAGACCCAGTACTTC.